This passage covers 4 T cell receptor beta chains from one sample sequenced in a study of CD8+ T cells in alopecia areata. cDNA serving as the sequencing template came from extracted, reverse transcribed RNA. Generated by immunoSEQ multiplex PCR, the TCRdb table keeps only in-frame clones and is missing some. Of 30,000 to 40,000 clones in the sample, about 80% were seen once. Input material: NKG2D-low CD8+ T cells sorted from blood. All receptors derive from a human donor with alopecia areata.

CDR3 residues: CASSLSTVDEQFF. In DNA form, the CDR3 reads TGTGCCAGCAGCTTATCAACGGTGGATGAGCAGTTCTTC. The V call is TRBV7-8, the J call TRBJ2-1; D is uncertain. The CDR3 is made up of 13 amino acids. Germline values: CDR1 SGHVS, CDR2 FQNEAQ. V was shortened by 2 bases and J by 8 bases, with 10 bases between the two germline ends.

The chain combines TRBV4-3 with TRBJ2-7; 8 positions match TRBD2. Unmatched junction bases numbered 5, after V lost 0 bases and J lost 4 bases. This CDR3 spans 15 amino acids. Germline V gene lookup returns CDR1 LGHNA and CDR2 YSLEER. DNA of the CDR3: TGCGCCAGCAGCCAAGAAGCGGGGGAACCATACGAGCAGTACTTC. Translated: CASSQEAGEPYEQYF.

The chain carries TRBV5-1 and TRBJ2-7, with D unclear. Trimming pared 2 bases from V and 1 base from J, leaving 10 bases between. This CDR3 region has 14 residues. From germline, CDR1 is SGHRS and CDR2 YFSETQ. The CDR3 DNA is TGCGCCAGCAGCTTTGATGAGGCTTCCTACGAGCAGTACTTC. Its translation is CASSFDEASYEQYF.

The CDR3 loop reads CASSLEGGTQYF. CDR3 nucleotides: TGTGCCAGCAGCTTAGAGGGGGGTACGCAGTATTTT. The chain links TRBV7-2 to TRBJ2-3; D might be TRBD1 or TRBD2, each matching 6 bases. V lost 1 base and J 8 bases, leaving 7 bases between the germline ends. The germline V gene encodes CDR1 SGHTA and CDR2 FQGNSA. This CDR3 is 12 amino acids long.